This T cell receptor beta chain was documented in a study of cytomegalovirus exposure and HLA in healthy donors. Study-level findings and limits: The authors later found HLA-associated TCR beta chains more clonally expanded than equally common others. Diagnosis of cytomegalovirus status made by the classifier reportedly showed high specificity and sensitivity. It was taken for granted in presence/absence analyses that sequencing depth across donors was roughly uniform. The authors considered a cluster of highly shared sequence variants likely to be a sequencing artifact.

About this clone: Its matching antigen is unknown.

Researchers ran the PCR with 60 Vbeta and 13 Jbeta primers. Sequenced by immunoSEQ multiplex PCR; TCRdb stores in-frame clones only, minus some. The sample holds 130,000 to 150,000 clones; around four fifths are singletons and the top ten take nearly 3.5%. Sequencing was performed on PBMCs. The clonotype originates from a male donor in good health and CMV-seronegative.

The CDR3: CASRGGAEAFF. The CDR3 DNA reads as TGTGCCAGTCGGGGTGGCGCTGAAGCTTTCTTT. The J gene is TRBJ1-1, the V gene TRBV19; D call uncertain. The CDR3 length is 11 residues. Trimming took off 8 bases at V and 6 bases at J, with 10 bases between the two ends. CDR1 is LNHDA, CDR2 SQIVND, per germline (reference sequence).